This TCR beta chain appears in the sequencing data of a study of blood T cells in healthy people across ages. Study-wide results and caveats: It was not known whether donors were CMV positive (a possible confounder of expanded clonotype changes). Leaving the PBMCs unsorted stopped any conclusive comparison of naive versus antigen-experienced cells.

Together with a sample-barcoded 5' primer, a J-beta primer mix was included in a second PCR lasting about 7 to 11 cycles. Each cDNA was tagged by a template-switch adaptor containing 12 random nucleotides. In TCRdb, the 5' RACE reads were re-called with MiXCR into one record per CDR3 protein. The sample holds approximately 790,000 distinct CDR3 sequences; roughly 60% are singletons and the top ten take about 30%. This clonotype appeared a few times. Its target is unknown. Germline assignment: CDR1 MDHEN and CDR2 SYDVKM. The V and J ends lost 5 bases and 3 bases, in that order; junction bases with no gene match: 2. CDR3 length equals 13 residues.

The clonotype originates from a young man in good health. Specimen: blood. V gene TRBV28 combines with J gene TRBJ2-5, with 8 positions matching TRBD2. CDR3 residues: CASSSGGEETQYF. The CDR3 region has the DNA TGTGCCAGCAGTAGCGGGGGTGAAGAGACCCAGTACTTC. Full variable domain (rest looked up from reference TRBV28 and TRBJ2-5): DVKVTQSSRYLVKRTGEKVFLECVQDMDHENMFWYRQDPGLGLRLIYFSYDVKMKEKGDIPEGYSVSREKKERFSLILESASTNQTSMYLCASSSGGEETQYFGPGTRLLVL.